The rows below give T cell receptor beta chains drawn from one sample of a study of blood T cell repertoires in COVID-19. Sequencing used immunoSEQ multiplex PCR; TCRdb keeps in-frame clones, though not all of them. The data contain some 140,000 clones, roughly four fifths of them singletons. The sequencing input was peripheral blood. All receptors come from an elderly man with acute or convalescent COVID-19. CDR3s include the opening cysteine and the closing phenylalanine or tryptophan. A D gene is named only where the DNA matches it firmly. The listing skips clone size in some rows; elsewhere it reads once, few, many or a size class.

d_gene: TRBD1; abundance: -; j_gene: TRBJ1-2; v_gene: TRBV19; CDR3aa: CASSVRPGQGSGGYTF; CDR3nt: TGTGCCAGTAGTGTCCGGCCGGGACAGGGTTCTGGTGGCTACACCTTC
d_gene: TRBD2; abundance: -; j_gene: TRBJ2-3; v_gene: TRBV29-1; CDR3aa: CSVKRDYTDTQYF; CDR3nt: TGCAGCGTAAAACGGGACTACACAGATACGCAGTATTTT
d_gene: -; abundance: -; j_gene: TRBJ2-7; v_gene: TRBV6-1; CDR3aa: CASSEGVQASYEQYF; CDR3nt: TGTGCCAGCAGTGAAGGGGTACAGGCCTCCTACGAGCAGTACTTC
d_gene: TRBD1; abundance: few; j_gene: TRBJ1-5; v_gene: TRBV19; CDR3aa: CASERTGAVRTQHF; CDR3nt: TGTGCCAGTGAACGGACAGGGGCCGTCAGGACCCAGCATTTT
d_gene: -; abundance: once; j_gene: TRBJ1-3; v_gene: TRBV30; CDR3aa: CAWSGGNTIYF; CDR3nt: TGTGCCTGGTCAGGTGGAAACACCATATATTTT
d_gene: TRBD1; abundance: -; j_gene: TRBJ1-1; v_gene: TRBV19; CDR3aa: CASKNWGQPLGAEAFF; CDR3nt: TGTGCCAGTAAAAATTGGGGACAGCCACTCGGGGCTGAAGCTTTCTTT
d_gene: -; abundance: -; j_gene: TRBJ1-6; v_gene: TRBV7-2; CDR3aa: CASSTTGTSNSPLHF; CDR3nt: TGTGCCAGCAGCACCACCGGGACAAGCAATTCACCCCTCCACTTT
d_gene: -; abundance: -; j_gene: TRBJ2-7; v_gene: TRBV6-5; CDR3aa: CASSQTGTNYEQYF; CDR3nt: TGTGCCAGCAGCCAAACAGGGACTAACTACGAGCAGTACTTC
d_gene: TRBD2; abundance: -; j_gene: TRBJ2-3; v_gene: TRBV5-6; CDR3aa: CASSLEGLVLSTDTQYF; CDR3nt: TGTGCCAGCAGCTTGGAGGGACTAGTTCTTTCCACAGATACGCAGTATTTT
d_gene: -; abundance: -; j_gene: TRBJ1-5; v_gene: TRBV12-2; CDR3aa: CASPTGTGGALSNQPQHF; CDR3nt: TGTGCAAGTCCCACCGGGACAGGGGGCGCGTTAAGCAATCAGCCCCAGCATTTT
d_gene: TRBD2; abundance: once; j_gene: TRBJ2-1; v_gene: TRBV4-3; CDR3aa: CASSQESSGSYNEQFF; CDR3nt: TGCGCCAGCAGCCAAGAATCCAGCGGGAGTTACAATGAGCAGTTCTTC
d_gene: TRBD1; abundance: -; j_gene: TRBJ1-1; v_gene: TRBV5-4; CDR3aa: CASSLRDRPTEAFF; CDR3nt: TGTGCCAGCAGCCTCCGGGACAGGCCCACTGAAGCTTTCTTT
d_gene: -; abundance: -; j_gene: TRBJ1-1; v_gene: TRBV28; CDR3aa: CASIKGGANTEAFF; CDR3nt: TGTGCCAGTATAAAAGGGGGAGCGAACACTGAAGCTTTCTTT
d_gene: TRBD1; abundance: -; j_gene: TRBJ1-3; v_gene: TRBV5-1; CDR3aa: CASSHGTETGNTIYF; CDR3nt: TGCGCCAGCAGCCACGGGACAGAAACTGGAAACACCATATATTTT
d_gene: TRBD1; abundance: -; j_gene: TRBJ1-2; v_gene: TRBV11-3; CDR3aa: CASSSTGTAQIGGYTF; CDR3nt: TGTGCCAGCAGCTCCACCGGGACAGCCCAAATCGGTGGCTACACCTTC
d_gene: -; abundance: few; j_gene: TRBJ1-2; v_gene: TRBV27; CDR3aa: CASSLQGDYGYTF; CDR3nt: TGTGCCAGCAGTCTACAGGGTGACTATGGCTACACCTTC